This TCR beta chain appears in the sequencing data of a study of control samples from healthy donors and cancer patients. TCRdb's copy holds only in-frame clones and misses some; the assay was immunoSEQ multiplex PCR. The top ten clones hold 8.4% of a sample with fewer than 15,000 clones, roughly 79% of them seen once. The table lists this clone with a few counts. Germline CDR1 LNHDA, CDR2 SQIVND (reference sequence). The germline V and J ends were trimmed by 6 bases and 2 bases, with 22 bases remaining between them. This CDR3 comprises 17 residues. The chain couples TRBV19 to TRBJ1-2; D gene uncertain. The receptor was isolated from a male donor with melanoma. What was sequenced was formalin-fixed, paraffin-embedded tissue. For the CDR3, the DNA is TGTGCCAGTAGCGATCCCTCGAAGGGAAGTATAAACTATGGCTACACCTTC. Translated: CASSDPSKGSINYGYTF. Full variable domain (missing parts from reference TRBV19 and TRBJ1-2): DGGITQSPKYLFRKEGQNVTLSCEQNLNHDAMYWYRQDPGQGLRLIYYSQIVNDFQKGDIAEGYSVSREKKESFPLTVTSAQKNPTAFYLCASSDPSKGSINYGYTFGSGTRLTVV.